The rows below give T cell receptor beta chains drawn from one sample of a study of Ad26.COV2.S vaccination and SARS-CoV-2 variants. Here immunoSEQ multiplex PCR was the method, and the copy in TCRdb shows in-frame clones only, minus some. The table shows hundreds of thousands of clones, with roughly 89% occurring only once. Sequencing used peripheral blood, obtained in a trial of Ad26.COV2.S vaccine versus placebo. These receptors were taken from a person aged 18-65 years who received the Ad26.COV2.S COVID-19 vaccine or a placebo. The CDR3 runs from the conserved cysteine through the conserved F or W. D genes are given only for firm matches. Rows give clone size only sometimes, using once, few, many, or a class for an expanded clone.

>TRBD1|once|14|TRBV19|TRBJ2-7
TGTGCCAGTAGTATAGGCAGGGGGACCTACGAGCAGTACTTC
CASSIGRGTYEQYF
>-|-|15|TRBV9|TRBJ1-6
TGTGCCAGCAGCGTAGGGTGGCAGGGAGGCGGACCCCTCCACTTT
CASSVGWQGGGPLHF
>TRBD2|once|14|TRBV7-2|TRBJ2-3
TGTGCCAGCGGGCCCCGACTAGCGTCAGATACGCAGTATTTT
CASGPRLASDTQYF
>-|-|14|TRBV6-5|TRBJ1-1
TGTGCCAGCAGTTACGGCGGGGGGGGCACTGAAGCTTTCTTT
CASSYGGGGTEAFF
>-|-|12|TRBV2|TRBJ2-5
TGTGCCAGCGCGAGTGCCTGGGTGACCCAGTACTTC
CASASAWVTQYF
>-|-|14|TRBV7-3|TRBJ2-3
TGTGCCAGCAGCTTGGTTTCTGACACAGATACGCAGTATTTT
CASSLVSDTDTQYF
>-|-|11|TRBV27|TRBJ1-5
TGTGCCAGCGGAGGCAATCAGCCCCAGCATTTT
CASGGNQPQHF
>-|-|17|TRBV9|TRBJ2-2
TGTGCCAGCAGCCCTGCCCGGGGGACCGCGAACACCGGGGAGCTGTTTTTT
CASSPARGTANTGELFF
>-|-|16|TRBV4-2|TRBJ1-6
TGTGCCAGCAGCCAAGGCATCAGGGCCACCCTTTCACCCCTCCACTTT
CASSQGIRATLSPLHF
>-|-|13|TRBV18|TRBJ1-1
TGTGCCAGCTCACCAGGCGCTAACACTGAAGCTTTCTTT
CASSPGANTEAFF
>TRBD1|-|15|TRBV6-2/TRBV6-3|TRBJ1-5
TGTGCCAGCAGTTACCGCCAGGGGGCCGGGCAGCCCCAGCATTTT
CASSYRQGAGQPQHF
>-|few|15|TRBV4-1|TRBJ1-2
TGCGCCAGCAGCCAATCCCCGGCCGGGAATAATGGCTACACCTTC
CASSQSPAGNNGYTF
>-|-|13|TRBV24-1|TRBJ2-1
TGTGCCACCAGTGATCCAGGATACAATGAGCAGTTCTTC
CATSDPGYNEQFF
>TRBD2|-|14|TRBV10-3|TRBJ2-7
TGTGCCTCCAGGCGGGAGGCGGGTCTCCTCGAGCAGTACTTC
CASRREAGLLEQYF
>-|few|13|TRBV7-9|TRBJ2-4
TGTGCCAGCTCTCGACTAGCCAAAAACATTCAGTACTTC
CASSRLAKNIQYF
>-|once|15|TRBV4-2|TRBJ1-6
TGTGCCAGCAGCCAAGTCGACAGACAGTTTTCACCCCTCCACTTT
CASSQVDRQFSPLHF
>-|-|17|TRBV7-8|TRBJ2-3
TGTGCCAGCAGCTTATGGTCCGTGCAGCTTCGCACAGATACGCAGTATTTT
CASSLWSVQLRTDTQYF
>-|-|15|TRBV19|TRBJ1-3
TGTGCCAGTACCCCCGGACAGCCGGCTGGAAACACCATATATTTT
CASTPGQPAGNTIYF
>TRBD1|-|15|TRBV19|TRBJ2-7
TGTGCCAGTAGTAGTACAGGGGATCAGCCCCTGAAGCAGTACTTC
CASSSTGDQPLKQYF
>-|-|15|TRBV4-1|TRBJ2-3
TGCGCCAGCAGCCAAGACCGACCTAATGGAGATACGCAGTATTTT
CASSQDRPNGDTQYF
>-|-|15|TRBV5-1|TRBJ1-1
TGCGCCAGCAGCTTTAGCCCTGTCATGAACACTGAAGCTTTCTTT
CASSFSPVMNTEAFF
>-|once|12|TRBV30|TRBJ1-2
TGTGCCTGGAGTGTCAACGGGGGCGGCTACACCTTC
CAWSVNGGGYTF
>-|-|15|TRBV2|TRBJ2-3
TGTGCCAGCAGTGGTGGGGCCGGCCGCACAGATACGCAGTATTTT
CASSGGAGRTDTQYF
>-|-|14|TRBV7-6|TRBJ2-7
TGTGCCAGCAGCCCCGGCGGGGTAAGCTACGAGCAGTACTTC
CASSPGGVSYEQYF
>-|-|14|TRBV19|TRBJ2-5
TGTGCCAGTAAGTCTAGAAGAGGGCAAGAGACCCAGTACTTC
CASKSRRGQETQYF
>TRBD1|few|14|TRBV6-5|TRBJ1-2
TGTGCCAGCAGACCTAGACAGGGGGCGAGGGGCTACACCTTC
CASRPRQGARGYTF
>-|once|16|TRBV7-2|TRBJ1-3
TGTGCCAGCAGCCAAGGACAGATATTCTCTGGAAACACCATATATTTT
CASSQGQIFSGNTIYF
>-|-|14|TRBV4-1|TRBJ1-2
TGCGCCAGCAGCCTGGGGGGTGGGTTTGGTGGCTACACCTTC
CASSLGGGFGGYTF
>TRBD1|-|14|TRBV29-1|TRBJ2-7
TGCAGCGTTTTGTTGTCAGGGGGCCTCTACGAGCAGTACTTC
CSVLLSGGLYEQYF
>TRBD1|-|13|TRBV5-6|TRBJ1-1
TGTGCCAGCAGCGTGACAGGGGGCTGGGAAGCTTTCTTT
CASSVTGGWEAFF
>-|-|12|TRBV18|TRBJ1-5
TGTGCCAGCTCAAGCCAGAATCAGCCCCAGCATTTT
CASSSQNQPQHF
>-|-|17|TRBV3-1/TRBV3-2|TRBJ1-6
TGTGCCAGCAGCTTAAGGGAGGGCTCAGACTATAATTCACCCCTCCACTTT
CASSLREGSDYNSPLHF
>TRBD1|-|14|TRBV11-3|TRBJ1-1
TGTGCCAGCCACAGGGGGCGGGGGAACACTGAAGCTTTCTTT
CASHRGRGNTEAFF
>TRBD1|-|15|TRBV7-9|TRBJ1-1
TGTGCCAGCAGCTTAGCACAGGGGACCTCTTTTGAAGCTTTCTTT
CASSLAQGTSFEAFF
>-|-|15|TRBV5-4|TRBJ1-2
TGTGCCAGCAGCTTATCCGCCACCCGGCGCTATGGCTACACCTTC
CASSLSATRRYGYTF
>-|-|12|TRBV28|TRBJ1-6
TGTGCCAGCAGTTTATGGTCAGGGTCCCTCCACTTT
CASSLWSGSLHF
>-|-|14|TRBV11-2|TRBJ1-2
TGTGCCAGCAGCCCGACCGGCCCGGCCTATGGCTACACCTTC
CASSPTGPAYGYTF
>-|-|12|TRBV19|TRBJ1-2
TGTGCCAGTAGTAGCGACATTTATGGCTACACCTTC
CASSSDIYGYTF
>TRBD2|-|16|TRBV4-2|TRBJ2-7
TGTGCCAGCAGCCAGGGGACTAGCGGGGGGCACTACGAGCAGTACTTC
CASSQGTSGGHYEQYF
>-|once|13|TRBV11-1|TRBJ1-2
TGTGCCAGCAGCTTAGAAGCTAACTATGGCTACACCTTC
CASSLEANYGYTF
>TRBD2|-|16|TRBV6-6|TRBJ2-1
TGTGCCAGCAGTTATATCGGGAGGGGATTTGGCAATGAGCAGTTCTTC
CASSYIGRGFGNEQFF
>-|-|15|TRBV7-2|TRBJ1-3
TGTGCCAGCAGCATATCGATCTCCGTTGCAAACACCATATATTTT
CASSISISVANTIYF
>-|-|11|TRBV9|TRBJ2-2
TGTGCCAGCGGAGACACCGGGGAGCTGTTTTTT
CASGDTGELFF
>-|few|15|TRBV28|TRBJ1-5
TGTGCCAGCAGTTCCGGGGGCTGGAGCAATCAGCCCCAGCATTTT
CASSSGGWSNQPQHF
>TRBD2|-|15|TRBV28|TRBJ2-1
TGTGCCAGCTCTAGACTAGCGGGGAGGACAGATGAGCAGTTCTTC
CASSRLAGRTDEQFF